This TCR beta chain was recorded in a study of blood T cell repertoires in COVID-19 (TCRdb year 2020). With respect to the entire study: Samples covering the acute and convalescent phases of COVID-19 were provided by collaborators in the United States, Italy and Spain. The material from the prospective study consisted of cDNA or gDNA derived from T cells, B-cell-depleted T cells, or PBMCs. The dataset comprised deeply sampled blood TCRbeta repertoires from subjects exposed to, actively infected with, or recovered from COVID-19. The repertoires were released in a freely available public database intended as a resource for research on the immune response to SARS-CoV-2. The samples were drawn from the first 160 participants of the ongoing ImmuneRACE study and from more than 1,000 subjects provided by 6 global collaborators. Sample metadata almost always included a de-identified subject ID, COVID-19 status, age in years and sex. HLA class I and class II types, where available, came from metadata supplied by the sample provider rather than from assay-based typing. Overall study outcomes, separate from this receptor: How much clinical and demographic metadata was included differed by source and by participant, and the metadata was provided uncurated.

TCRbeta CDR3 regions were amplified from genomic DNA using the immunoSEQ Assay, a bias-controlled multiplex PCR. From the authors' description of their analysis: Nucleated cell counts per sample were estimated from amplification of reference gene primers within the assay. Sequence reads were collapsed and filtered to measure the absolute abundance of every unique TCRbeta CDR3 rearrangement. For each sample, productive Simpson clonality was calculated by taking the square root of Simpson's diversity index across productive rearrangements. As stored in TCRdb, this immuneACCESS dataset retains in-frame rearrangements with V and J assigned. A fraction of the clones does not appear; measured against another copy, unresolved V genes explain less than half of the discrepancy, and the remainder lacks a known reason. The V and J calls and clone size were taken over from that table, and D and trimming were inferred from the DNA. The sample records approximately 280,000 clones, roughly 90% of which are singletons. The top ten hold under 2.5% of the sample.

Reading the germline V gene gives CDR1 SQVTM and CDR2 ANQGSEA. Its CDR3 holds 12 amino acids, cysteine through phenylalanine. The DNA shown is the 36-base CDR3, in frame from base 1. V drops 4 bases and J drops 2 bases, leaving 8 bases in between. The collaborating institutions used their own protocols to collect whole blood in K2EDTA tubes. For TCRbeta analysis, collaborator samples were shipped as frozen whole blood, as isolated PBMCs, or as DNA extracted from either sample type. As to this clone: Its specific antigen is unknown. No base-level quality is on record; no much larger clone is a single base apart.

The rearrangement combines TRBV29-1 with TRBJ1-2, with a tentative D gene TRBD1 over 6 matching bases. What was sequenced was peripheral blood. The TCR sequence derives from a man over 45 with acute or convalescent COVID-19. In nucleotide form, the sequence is TGCAGCGTTGCCCAGGGGAACTATGGCTACACCTTC. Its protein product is CSVAQGNYGYTF.